This T cell receptor (beta chain) was observed in a study of blood T cell repertoires in COVID-19. Authors' analysis steps: The assay estimated nucleated cells by amplifying reference gene primers. TCRdb's table, derived via immunoSEQ multiplex PCR, lists solely in-frame clones and lacks some. The DNA gave D and trimming, while V, J and clone size come from that table. The repertoire holds roughly 350,000 clones, about 90% seen once, with 10% in the top ten. The sequencing input was peripheral blood. This clonotype originated in a woman in her twenties or thirties with COVID-19, enrolled during active disease.

CDR3 sequence: CASSMGQPFSPLHF. CDR3 nucleotides: TGTGCCAGCAGCATGGGACAGCCCTTTTCACCCCTCCACTTT. This chain links TRBV13 with TRBJ1-6; TRBD1 agrees at 7 bases. Per germline, CDR1 PRHDT and CDR2 FYEKMQ (reference sequence). The V and J ends lost 5 bases and 9 bases, in that order; junction bases with no gene match: 7. The CDR3 runs to 14 residues.